This TCR beta chain was retrieved from a study of cytomegalovirus exposure and HLA in healthy donors. As for the study in general: Among the 370 or so donors who were genotyped, approximately 84% fell in the genetic ancestry cluster that is associated with self-reported Caucasian donors.

Details on this clone: Its antigen remains unidentified.

Points from the study as a whole: Among immune exposure information, only CMV serostatus was available.

This PCR relied on a set of 60 Vbeta primers and 13 Jbeta primers. TCRdb's copy holds only in-frame clones and misses some; the assay was immunoSEQ multiplex PCR. The sample yields 150,000 to 200,000 clones, about four fifths seen once. The origin of this receptor is a man aged 18 to 29 in good health and CMV-seronegative. What was sequenced was PBMCs.

CDR3 amino acids: CASSRTGLTYEQYF. The CDR3 nucleotides read TGTGCCAGCTCACGAACGGGACTTACCTACGAGCAGTACTTC. This chain joins TRBV18 and TRBJ2-7, with D possibly matching TRBD2 (6 bases). CDR3 length: 14 residues. Per germline, CDR1 KGHSH and CDR2 LQKENI. V lost 4 bases and J lost 2, with 12 bases in between.